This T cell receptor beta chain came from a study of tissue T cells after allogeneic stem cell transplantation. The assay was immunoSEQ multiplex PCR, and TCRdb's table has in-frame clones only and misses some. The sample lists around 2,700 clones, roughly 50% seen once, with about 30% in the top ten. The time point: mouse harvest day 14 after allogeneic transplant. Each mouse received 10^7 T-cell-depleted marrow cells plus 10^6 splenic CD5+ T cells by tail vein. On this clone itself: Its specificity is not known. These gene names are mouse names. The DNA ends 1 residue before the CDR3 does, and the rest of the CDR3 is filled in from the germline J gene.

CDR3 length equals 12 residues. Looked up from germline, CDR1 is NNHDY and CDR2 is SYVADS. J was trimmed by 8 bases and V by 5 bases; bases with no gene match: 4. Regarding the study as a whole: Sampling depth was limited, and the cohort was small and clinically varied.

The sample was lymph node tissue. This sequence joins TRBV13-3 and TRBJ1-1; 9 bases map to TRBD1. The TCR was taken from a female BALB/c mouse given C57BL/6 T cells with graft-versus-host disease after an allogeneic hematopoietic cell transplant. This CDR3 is CASSGTGREVFF. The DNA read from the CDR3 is TGTGCCAGCAGCGGGACAGGGAGGGAAGTCTTC.